This record looks at one TCR beta chain sequence and its context. Its cognate antigen has yet to be identified. No much larger clone exists at a distance of one base, and base qualities are not known. The CDR3 starts with the cysteine, ends with the phenylalanine, and has 15 residues. The sequence is cut down to CDR3 DNA, 45 bases in frame from base 1. CDR1 is given as ENHRY and CDR2 as SYGVKD, both from the germline V gene. V is cut back by 6 bases and J by 0 bases, with 3 bases in the junction unmatched. This sample was taken from a study of blood T cell repertoires in COVID-19 (dated by TCRdb to about 2020). Regarding the complete study: The collaborator samples originated in the United States, Italy and Spain and spanned the acute and convalescent phases of COVID-19. The prospective study material was composed of cDNA or gDNA derived from T cells, B-cell-depleted T cells, or PBMCs. Subjects who had been exposed to COVID-19, were actively infected with it, or had recovered from it provided the deeply sampled blood TCRbeta repertoires that made up the dataset. The repertoires were released in a freely available public database meant as a resource for research on the immune response to SARS-CoV-2. The samples were drawn from two sources: the first 160 participants of the ongoing ImmuneRACE study, and 950 to 1,500 subjects contributed by 6 global collaborators. Nearly every sample came with metadata listing a de-identified subject ID, COVID-19 status, age in years and sex. Where available, HLA class I and class II types were obtained from metadata supplied by the sample provider rather than from assay-based typing. Study-wide findings and limitations: How much clinical and demographic metadata was included differed by source and by participant, and the metadata was provided uncurated.

Collaborating institutions collected whole blood in K2EDTA tubes following their own protocols. For TCRbeta analysis, collaborator samples were shipped as frozen whole blood, as isolated PBMCs, or as DNA extracted from either sample type. TCRbeta CDR3 regions were amplified from genomic DNA using the immunoSEQ Assay, a bias-controlled multiplex PCR. As for the authors' bioinformatics: Within the assay, amplification of reference gene primers was used to estimate how many nucleated cells each sample contained. To quantify the absolute abundance of each unique TCRbeta CDR3 rearrangement, sequence reads were collapsed and filtered. For each sample, productive Simpson clonality was calculated as the square root of Simpson's diversity index over productive rearrangements. TCRdb took over this immuneACCESS table, retaining in-frame rearrangements with V and J assigned. Such tables are incomplete; in checked studies, under half of the missing clones stem from an unresolved V gene, and the remainder is unexplained. V, J and clone size reflect that table, while D and trimming were determined from the DNA. The sample data list about 180,000 clones, and about 81% of these were observed just once. The ten largest account for about 8% of the sample.

Sequenced: peripheral blood. The source is a woman aged 70-85 years with acute or convalescent COVID-19. In this chain, TRBV10-3 is recombined with TRBJ2-1, and 9 junction bases match TRBD2. The DNA sequence is given as TGTGCCATCAGCTATAGCGGGAGCTCCTACAATGAGCAGTTCTTC. Its protein reads: CAISYSGSSYNEQFF.